The TCR beta chain under discussion was sequenced for a study of blood T cell repertoires in COVID-19. Study-wide context: Acute and convalescent COVID-19 samples came from the United States, Italy and Spain.

Clones were read by immunoSEQ multiplex PCR, and TCRdb kept only the in-frame ones, dropping some. Of under 300,000 clones listed, 85% are singletons. This CDR3 contains 15 residues. The trim removed 5 bases at V and 0 bases at J, leaving 6 bases unmatched. The germline gives CDR1 SGHVS, CDR2 FQNEAQ. This TCR was recovered from a human donor in a cohort sampled during active COVID-19. The sample consisted of peripheral blood. This chain connects TRBV7-8 to TRBJ1-1; the match to TRBD1 covers 7 bases. The CDR3 reads CASSPLQGLNTEAFF. The CDR3, as DNA: TGTGCCAGCAGCCCCCTACAGGGGTTGAACACTGAAGCTTTCTTT.